This record covers a single T cell receptor (beta chain). Antigen: not known. The ends were cut back, 7 bases at V and 11 bases at J, with 19 bases in the middle. Looked up from germline, CDR1 is MGHDK and CDR2 is SYGVNS. This CDR3 region has 13 residues. This entry comes from a study of T-cell memory formation after mild COVID-19. TCRdb ran MiXCR on the 5' RACE reads and lists one entry per CDR3 protein. The sample holds about 430,000 distinct CDR3 sequences; approximately 18% are singletons and the top ten take around a fifth. Study-wide points: A second wave of clones peaked on day 37, and their SARS-CoV-2 specificity went unconfirmed.

V gene TRBV25-1 combines with J gene TRBJ2-3; tentative D call: TRBD2 (6 bases). The receptor was isolated from a man between 18 and 29 years old who had mild COVID-19 (a few samples of this study predate the infection). Cell type and time point are not known. Sequenced material: PBMCs or a T cell subset sorted from them (not recorded which). The CDR3 loop reads CASTYREAGRQYF. CDR3 coding DNA: TGTGCCAGCACCTATAGGGAGGCGGGGAGGCAGTATTTT.